This T cell receptor (beta chain) was recorded in a study of OX40 agonist ivuxolimab in advanced cancers. Overall study: Mean age about 60 years, range about 20 to 85; 82.7% male. Three patients responded partially, comprising one with hepatocellular carcinoma and two with cutaneous melanoma.

The protocol was immunoSEQ multiplex PCR, while the TCRdb copy is restricted to in-frame clones and leaves out a portion. The sample lists around 13,000 clones; around 83% were seen once. This clone is medium-sized by share. The receptor's source is an adult with an advanced solid tumor such as melanoma, head and neck, liver or kidney cancer. Sequencing was performed on CD4+ or CD8+ T cells sorted from blood, taken in a trial of the OX40 agonist ivuxolimab.

The CDR3 DNA reads TGTGCCAGCAGGAGGGACAGTGGATTCACTGAAGCTTTCTTT. This encodes CASRRDSGFTEAFF. The rearrangement links TRBV2 to TRBJ1-1; 7 nucleotides align to TRBD1. The CDR3 sequence is 14 residues long. V was clipped by 6 bases and J by 4 bases; unmatched bases: 8. Germline CDR1 reads SNHLY; CDR2 reads FYNNEI.